Listed below are T cell receptor beta chains from one sample, sequenced in a study of cytomegalovirus exposure and HLA in healthy donors. The table came from immunoSEQ multiplex PCR; TCRdb's copy has only in-frame clones and leaves some out. The sample carries more than 150,000 clones, 82% recorded once. Sequenced input: PBMCs. The receptors stem from a man aged 35 to 55 in good health and CMV-seronegative. CDR3s leave out the opening cysteine and the closing phenylalanine or tryptophan. Each record gives: J gene, V gene, CDR3 protein.

j_gene: TRBJ2-1
v_gene: TRBV27
CDR3aa: ASSFLTLAGPTYNEQF

j_gene: TRBJ1-2
v_gene: TRBV29-1
CDR3aa: SVTPPGTGSYGYT

j_gene: TRBJ2-7
v_gene: TRBV7-9
CDR3aa: ASSHPGTSPYEQY

j_gene: TRBJ1-5
v_gene: TRBV7-2
CDR3aa: ASSLERQGKPQH

j_gene: TRBJ2-1
v_gene: TRBV7-8
CDR3aa: ASSFPAGGNEQF

j_gene: TRBJ1-1
v_gene: TRBV28
CDR3aa: ASSLSERLGRRGTEAF

j_gene: TRBJ2-4
v_gene: TRBV4-2
CDR3aa: ASRSDPGGTKNIQY

j_gene: TRBJ2-1
v_gene: TRBV5-1
CDR3aa: ASSAIPSVSSYNEQF

j_gene: TRBJ2-7
v_gene: TRBV11-2
CDR3aa: ASSAHNSVLPGEQY

j_gene: TRBJ2-1
v_gene: TRBV2
CDR3aa: ASSEGRRDNEQF

j_gene: TRBJ1-3
v_gene: TRBV4-1
CDR3aa: ASSQAPVGRSGNTIY

j_gene: TRBJ2-2
v_gene: TRBV7-9
CDR3aa: SSLQGGELF

j_gene: TRBJ2-1
v_gene: TRBV5-4
CDR3aa: ASSWRGTSGRNEQF

j_gene: TRBJ1-1
v_gene: TRBV18
CDR3aa: ASSLQQGGENTEAF

j_gene: TRBJ1-2
v_gene: TRBV11-2
CDR3aa: ASSRRTGQGAVGYT

j_gene: TRBJ2-5
v_gene: TRBV6-5
CDR3aa: ASSYDPTPGETQY

j_gene: TRBJ1-1
v_gene: TRBV6-1
CDR3aa: ASRGEGAMNTEAF

j_gene: TRBJ2-7
v_gene: TRBV19
CDR3aa: ATEGGRAGKSSYEQY

j_gene: TRBJ2-3
v_gene: TRBV5-5
CDR3aa: ASSLGGGSTDTQY

j_gene: TRBJ2-1
v_gene: TRBV19
CDR3aa: ASSITGTSGNEQF

j_gene: TRBJ2-7
v_gene: TRBV28
CDR3aa: ASSSRQGARYQQY

j_gene: TRBJ1-2
v_gene: TRBV28
CDR3aa: ASSLTGGAYGYT

j_gene: TRBJ1-6
v_gene: TRBV7-2
CDR3aa: ASSGRYTNNSPLH

j_gene: TRBJ2-6
v_gene: TRBV28
CDR3aa: ASRNRQIMSGANVLT

j_gene: TRBJ2-7
v_gene: TRBV6-5
CDR3aa: ASSKTPPEQY

j_gene: TRBJ1-5
v_gene: TRBV27
CDR3aa: ASSPGTPYSNQPQH

j_gene: TRBJ1-6
v_gene: TRBV21-1
CDR3aa: ASSNQGHSPLH

j_gene: TRBJ1-5
v_gene: TRBV7-2
CDR3aa: ASSLVHFRGSSNQPQH

j_gene: TRBJ2-1
v_gene: TRBV9
CDR3aa: ASSKGTSGMDEQF

j_gene: TRBJ1-1
v_gene: TRBV5-1
CDR3aa: ASTLTGSGTEAF

j_gene: TRBJ2-7
v_gene: TRBV10-3
CDR3aa: AISESYLEQY

j_gene: TRBJ1-4
v_gene: TRBV19
CDR3aa: ASRETGGGEKLF

j_gene: TRBJ1-6
v_gene: TRBV2
CDR3aa: ASSGRGQGSPLH

j_gene: TRBJ2-1
v_gene: TRBV9
CDR3aa: ASSVARYNGQF

j_gene: TRBJ2-1
v_gene: TRBV29-1
CDR3aa: SARGVTSGGMHSYNEQF

j_gene: TRBJ1-3
v_gene: TRBV11-3
CDR3aa: ASSSDRASGNTIY

j_gene: TRBJ2-7
v_gene: TRBV9
CDR3aa: ASSVAGTGLEQY

j_gene: TRBJ1-4
v_gene: TRBV30
CDR3aa: AWDRINEKLF

j_gene: TRBJ2-7
v_gene: TRBV6-5
CDR3aa: ATSPVSSYEQY

j_gene: TRBJ2-2
v_gene: TRBV28
CDR3aa: ASGSTAKTGELF

j_gene: TRBJ2-2
v_gene: TRBV7-2
CDR3aa: ASSLALGGTGELF

j_gene: TRBJ2-1
v_gene: TRBV28
CDR3aa: ASSLQGNEQF

j_gene: TRBJ1-1
v_gene: TRBV9
CDR3aa: ASSVAQNTEAF

j_gene: TRBJ2-3
v_gene: TRBV5-8
CDR3aa: ASSQRGRDTQY

j_gene: TRBJ1-3
v_gene: TRBV4-3
CDR3aa: ASSQQDSGPGNTIY

j_gene: TRBJ2-3
v_gene: TRBV28
CDR3aa: ASTPTGSTDTQY

j_gene: TRBJ2-5
v_gene: TRBV2
CDR3aa: ASSIFGEETQY

j_gene: TRBJ2-1
v_gene: TRBV10-3
CDR3aa: AISGTGVEQF

j_gene: TRBJ1-6
v_gene: TRBV25-1
CDR3aa: ASRREGQGASPLH

j_gene: TRBJ2-7
v_gene: TRBV11-2
CDR3aa: ASSTGQGTYEQY

j_gene: TRBJ2-7
v_gene: TRBV5-1
CDR3aa: ASSLGLLTYEQY

j_gene: TRBJ1-5
v_gene: TRBV4-2
CDR3aa: ASSQGSEIPNQPQH

j_gene: TRBJ2-5
v_gene: TRBV2
CDR3aa: ASSDRGQGGETQY

j_gene: TRBJ2-2
v_gene: TRBV15
CDR3aa: ATSSGTGHTGELF

j_gene: TRBJ2-1
v_gene: TRBV7-2
CDR3aa: ASSLGGLGAREQF